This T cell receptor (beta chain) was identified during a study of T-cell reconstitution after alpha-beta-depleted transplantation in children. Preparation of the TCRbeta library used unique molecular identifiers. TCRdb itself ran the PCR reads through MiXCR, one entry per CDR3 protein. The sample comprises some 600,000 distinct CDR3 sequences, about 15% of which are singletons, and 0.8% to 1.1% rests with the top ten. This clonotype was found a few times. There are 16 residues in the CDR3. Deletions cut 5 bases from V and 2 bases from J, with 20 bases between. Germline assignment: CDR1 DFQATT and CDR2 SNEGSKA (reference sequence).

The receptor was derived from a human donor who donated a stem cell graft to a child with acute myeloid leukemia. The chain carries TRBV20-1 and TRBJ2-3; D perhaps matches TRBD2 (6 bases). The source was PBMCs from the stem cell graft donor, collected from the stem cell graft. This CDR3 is CSAGRAGTSLTDTQYF. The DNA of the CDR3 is TGCAGTGCTGGAAGGGCGGGAACGTCCCTCACAGATACGCAGTATTTT.